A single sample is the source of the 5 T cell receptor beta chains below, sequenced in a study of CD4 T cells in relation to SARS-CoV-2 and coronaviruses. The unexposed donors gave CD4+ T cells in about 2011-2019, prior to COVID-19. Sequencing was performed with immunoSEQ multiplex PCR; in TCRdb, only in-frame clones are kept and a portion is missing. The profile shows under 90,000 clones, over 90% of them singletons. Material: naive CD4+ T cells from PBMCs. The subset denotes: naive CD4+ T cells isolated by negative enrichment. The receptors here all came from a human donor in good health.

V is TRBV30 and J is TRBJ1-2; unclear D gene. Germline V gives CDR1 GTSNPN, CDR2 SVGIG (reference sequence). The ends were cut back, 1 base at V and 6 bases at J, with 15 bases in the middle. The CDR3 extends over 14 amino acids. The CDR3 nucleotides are TGTGCCTGGAGTGCGGTACCGCGACCCCATGGCTACACCTTC. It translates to CAWSAVPRPHGYTF.

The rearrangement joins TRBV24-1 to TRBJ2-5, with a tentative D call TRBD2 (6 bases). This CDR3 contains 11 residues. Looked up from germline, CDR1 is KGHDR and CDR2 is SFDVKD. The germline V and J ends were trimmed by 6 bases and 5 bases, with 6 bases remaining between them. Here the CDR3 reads CATSRGETQYF. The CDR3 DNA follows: TGTGCCACCAGTCGGGGGGAGACCCAGTACTTC.

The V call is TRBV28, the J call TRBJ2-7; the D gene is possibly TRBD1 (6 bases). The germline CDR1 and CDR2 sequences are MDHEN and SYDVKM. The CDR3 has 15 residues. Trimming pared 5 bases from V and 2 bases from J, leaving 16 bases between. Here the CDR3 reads CASSGPGTRAYEQYF. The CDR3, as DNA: TGTGCCAGCAGTGGACCCGGGACAAGGGCCTACGAGCAGTACTTC.

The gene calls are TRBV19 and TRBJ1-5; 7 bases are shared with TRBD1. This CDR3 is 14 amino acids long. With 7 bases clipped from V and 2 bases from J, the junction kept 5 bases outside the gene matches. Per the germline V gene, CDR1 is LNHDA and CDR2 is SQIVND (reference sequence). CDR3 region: CASTSGQGNQPQHF. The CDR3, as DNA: TGTGCCAGTACTTCCGGACAGGGCAATCAGCCCCAGCATTTT.

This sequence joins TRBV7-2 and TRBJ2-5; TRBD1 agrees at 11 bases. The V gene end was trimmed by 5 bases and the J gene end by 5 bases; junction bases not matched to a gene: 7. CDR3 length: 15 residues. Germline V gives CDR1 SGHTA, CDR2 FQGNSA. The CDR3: CASSPRTGGGETQYF. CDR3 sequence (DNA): TGTGCCAGCAGCCCCCGGACAGGGGGCGGGGAGACCCAGTACTTC.